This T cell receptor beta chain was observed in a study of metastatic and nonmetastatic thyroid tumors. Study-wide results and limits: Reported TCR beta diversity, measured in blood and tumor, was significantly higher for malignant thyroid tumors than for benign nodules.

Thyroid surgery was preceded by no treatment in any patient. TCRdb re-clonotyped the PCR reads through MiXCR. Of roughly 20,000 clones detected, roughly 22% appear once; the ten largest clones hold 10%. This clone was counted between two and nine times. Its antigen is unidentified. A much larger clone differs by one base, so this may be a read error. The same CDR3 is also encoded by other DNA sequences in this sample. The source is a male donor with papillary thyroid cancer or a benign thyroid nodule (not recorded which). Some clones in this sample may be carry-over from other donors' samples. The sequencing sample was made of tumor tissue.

This CDR3 reads CATSREGGGKAFF. CDR3 sequence (DNA): TGTGCCACCAGCAGAGAAGGAGGAGGGAAAGCCTTCTTT. The rearrangement links TRBV15 to TRBJ1-1; D gene uncertain. CDR1 LNHNV and CDR2 YYDKDF come from the germline V gene (reference sequence). CDR3 length: 13 amino acids.